The present T cell receptor beta chain was sequenced within a study of CD8 T cells in ankylosing spondylitis. Findings of the study overall: Disease-linked clones were CD8+ and relatively rare in peripheral blood. Disease-linked clones reportedly showed significant enrichment in matched ankylosing spondylitis synovial fluid. Typical of ankylosing spondylitis blood, it appeared, was a TCR beta motif of 7 or 8 highly homologous variants.

The CDR3 is 13 amino acids. Trimming stripped 2 bases from V and 6 bases from J, with 11 bases between. With molecular barcodes, quantitative 5'-RACE was used to make the TCR beta libraries. TCRdb processed the 5' RACE reads anew with MiXCR; each CDR3 protein has one entry. Among tens of thousands of distinct CDR3 sequences, 6.2% were seen once, and the ten largest hold roughly 4.8%. This clonotype occurred many times. Antigen: not known. The sample taken for sequencing was synovial fluid, either unsorted or a sorted T cell fraction (not recorded which). The sequence derives from a male donor with ankylosing spondylitis. The chain carries TRBV12-3 or TRBV12-4 and TRBJ2-7; tentatively, D is TRBD1 (5 bases). The CDR3 protein is CASSLIQGSEQYF. Here the CDR3 DNA reads TGTGCCAGCAGTTTAATTCAGGGAAGCGAGCAGTACTTC.